Below, 8 T cell receptor beta chains from the same sample are listed, as sequenced in a study of technical replicates of blood from a few donors. The table came from immunoSEQ multiplex PCR; TCRdb's copy has only in-frame clones and leaves some out. The sample consists of 85,000 to 100,000 clones, approximately 94% of them appearing once. The specimen sequenced was T cells isolated from PBMCs. These TCRs come from a human donor in good health.

The V gene is TRBV13, the J gene TRBJ2-4; 7 positions match TRBD1. After removal of 0 bases from V and 5 bases from J, the junction contained 4 bases not matched to a gene. The CDR3 has 15 residues. Per the germline V gene, CDR1 is PRHDT and CDR2 is FYEKMQ (reference sequence). In DNA, the CDR3 is TGTGCCAGCAGCTTAGGTAGGGACAGCCAAAACATTCAGTACTTC. Protein product: CASSLGRDSQNIQYF.

CDR3 in DNA: TGTGCCTGGATTTCAGAGAACACTGAAGCTTTCTTT. This encodes CAWISENTEAFF. This chain uses TRBV30 with TRBJ1-1; D unclear. This CDR3 region has 12 residues. Germline V gives CDR1 GTSNPN, CDR2 SVGIG (reference sequence). V was cut by 4 bases and J by 1 base, with 7 bases left in between.

This clone was counted a single time. The genes are TRBV5-4 and TRBJ2-7, with TRBD2 as a possible D gene (6 bases). This CDR3 contains 14 residues. V lost 3 bases to trimming and J lost 3 bases, with 13 bases between them. Germline-derived CDR1 and CDR2 are SGHNT and YYREEE (reference sequence). CDR3 region: CASSSGTSNYEQYF. DNA for the CDR3: TGTGCCAGCAGCTCCGGGACTTCTAACTACGAGCAGTACTTC.

This clone was found once. The chain uses TRBV13 and TRBJ1-3, with D unresolved. CDR3 size: 13 residues. The germline V gene has CDR1 PRHDT and CDR2 FYEKMQ (reference sequence). Trimming left V 5 bases short and J 7 bases short, with 12 bases between. In DNA, the CDR3 is TGTGCCAGCAGCCCCCCGGGAGGGAACACCATATATTTT. It is translated as CASSPPGGNTIYF.

The rearrangement uses TRBV18 and TRBJ2-1; 13 bases fit TRBD2. Looked up from germline, CDR1 is KGHSH and CDR2 is LQKENI. CDR3 length: 14 residues. With 4 bases clipped from V and 8 bases from J, the junction kept 2 bases outside the gene matches. The CDR3 loop is CASSRTSGSDEQFF. The CDR3, as DNA: TGTGCCAGCTCACGGACTAGCGGGAGCGATGAGCAGTTCTTC.

The chain employs TRBV19 and TRBJ2-2; D perhaps matches TRBD1 (6 bases). The V and J ends lost 11 bases and 3 bases respectively, with 13 bases between them. The CDR3 is 13 residues long. CDR1 LNHDA and CDR2 SQIVND come from the germline V gene (reference sequence). This chain's CDR3 is CAARDKHTGELFF. The CDR3 coding sequence is TGTGCCGCTCGGGACAAGCACACCGGGGAGCTGTTTTTT.

The chain uses TRBV2 and TRBJ2-7, with 7 bases lining up with TRBD2. J lost 5 bases, V lost 8 bases, and 21 bases had no gene match. Germline CDR1 and CDR2: SNHLY and FYNNEI. The CDR3 is 17 amino acids. CDR3 DNA sequence: TGTGCCAGCTCCAGCCCCCCGTCCGGGGGGTATCCCCACGAGCAGTACTTC. Translating gives CASSSPPSGGYPHEQYF.

This rearrangement joins TRBV6-5 to TRBJ1-2, with 9 bases that match TRBD1. The germline gives CDR1 MNHEY, CDR2 SVGAGI. With 6 bases clipped from V and 2 bases from J, the junction kept 7 bases outside the gene matches. The CDR3 loop spans 15 amino acids. CDR3 nucleotide sequence: TGTGCCAGCAGCCCCCGGACAGGGGTGAACTATGGCTACACCTTC. As protein: CASSPRTGVNYGYTF.